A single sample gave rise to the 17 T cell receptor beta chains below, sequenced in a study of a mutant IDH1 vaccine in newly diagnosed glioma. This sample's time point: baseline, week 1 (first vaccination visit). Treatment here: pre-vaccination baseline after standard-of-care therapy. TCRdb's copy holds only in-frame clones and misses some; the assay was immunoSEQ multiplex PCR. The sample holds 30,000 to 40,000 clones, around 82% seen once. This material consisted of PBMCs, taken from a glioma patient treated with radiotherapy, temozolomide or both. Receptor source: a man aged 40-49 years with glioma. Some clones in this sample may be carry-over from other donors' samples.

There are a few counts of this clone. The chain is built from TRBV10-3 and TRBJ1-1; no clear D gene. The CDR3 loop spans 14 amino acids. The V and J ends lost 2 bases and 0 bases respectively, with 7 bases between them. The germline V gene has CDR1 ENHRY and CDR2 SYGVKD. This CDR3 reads CAISEAGLNTEAFF. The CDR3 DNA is TGTGCCATCAGTGAGGCAGGTTTGAACACTGAAGCTTTCTTT.

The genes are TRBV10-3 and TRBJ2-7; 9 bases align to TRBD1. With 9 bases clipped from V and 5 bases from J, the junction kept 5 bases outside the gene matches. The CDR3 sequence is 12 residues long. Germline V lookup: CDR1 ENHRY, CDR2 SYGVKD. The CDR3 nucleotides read TGTGCCATAGGGACAGGGATCAACGAGCAGTACTTC. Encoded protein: CAIGTGINEQYF.

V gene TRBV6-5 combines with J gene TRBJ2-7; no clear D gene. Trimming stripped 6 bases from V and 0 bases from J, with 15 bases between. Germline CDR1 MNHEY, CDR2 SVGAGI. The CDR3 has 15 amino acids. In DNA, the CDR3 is TGTGCCAGCAGCTACAAGGGCGGCGGCTCCTACGAGCAGTACTTC. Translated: CASSYKGGGSYEQYF.

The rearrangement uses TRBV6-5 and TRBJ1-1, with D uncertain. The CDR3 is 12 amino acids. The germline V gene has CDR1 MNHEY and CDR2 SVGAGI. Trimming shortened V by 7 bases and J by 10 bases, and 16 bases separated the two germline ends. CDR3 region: CASILNGGRAFF. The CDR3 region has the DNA TGTGCCAGCATCCTAAATGGCGGCAGAGCTTTCTTT.

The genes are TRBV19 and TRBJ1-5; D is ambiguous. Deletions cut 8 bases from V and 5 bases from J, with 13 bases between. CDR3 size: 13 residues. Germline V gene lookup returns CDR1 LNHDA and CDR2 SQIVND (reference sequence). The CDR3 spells CASAESGDQPQHF. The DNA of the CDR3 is TGTGCCAGTGCAGAAAGCGGGGATCAGCCCCAGCATTTT.

CDR3 residues: CASSAWDTRDEKLFF. The CDR3 nucleotides read TGTGCCAGCAGTGCCTGGGACACAAGGGACGAAAAACTGTTTTTT. The chain joins TRBV28 to TRBJ1-4; D possibly corresponds to TRBD1 (6 bases). The CDR3 consists of 15 residues. V lost 5 bases and J lost 8, with 18 bases in between. Germline V gene data show CDR1 as MDHEN and CDR2 as SYDVKM.

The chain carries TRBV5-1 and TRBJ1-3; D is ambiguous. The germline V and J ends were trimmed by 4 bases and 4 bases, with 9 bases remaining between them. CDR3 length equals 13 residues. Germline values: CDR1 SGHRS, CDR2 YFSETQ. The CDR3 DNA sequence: TGCGCCAGCAGCCCGGACGGCGGAAACACCATATATTTT. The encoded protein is CASSPDGGNTIYF.

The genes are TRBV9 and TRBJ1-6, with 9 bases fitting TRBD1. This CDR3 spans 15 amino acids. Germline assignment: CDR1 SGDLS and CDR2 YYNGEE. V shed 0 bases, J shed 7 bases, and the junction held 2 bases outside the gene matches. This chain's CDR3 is CASSVGGQGNSPLHF. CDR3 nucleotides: TGTGCCAGCAGCGTAGGGGGACAGGGCAATTCACCCCTCCACTTT.

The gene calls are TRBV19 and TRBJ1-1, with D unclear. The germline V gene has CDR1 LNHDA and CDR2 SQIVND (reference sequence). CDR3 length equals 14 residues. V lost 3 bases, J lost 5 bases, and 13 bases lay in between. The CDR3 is CASSIHKGGTEAFF. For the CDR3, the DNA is TGTGCCAGTAGTATTCATAAGGGAGGAACTGAAGCTTTCTTT.

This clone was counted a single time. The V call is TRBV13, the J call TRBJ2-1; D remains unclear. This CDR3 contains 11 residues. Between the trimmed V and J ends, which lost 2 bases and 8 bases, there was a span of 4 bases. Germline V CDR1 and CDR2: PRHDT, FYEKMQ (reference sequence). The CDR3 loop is CASSLLYEQFF. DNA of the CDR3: TGTGCCAGCAGCTTACTCTATGAGCAGTTCTTC.

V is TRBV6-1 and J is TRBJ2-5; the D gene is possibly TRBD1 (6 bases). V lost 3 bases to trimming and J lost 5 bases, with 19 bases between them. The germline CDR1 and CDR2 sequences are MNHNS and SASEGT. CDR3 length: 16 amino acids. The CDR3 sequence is CASSEGSFGGSETQYF. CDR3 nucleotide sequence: TGTGCCAGCAGTGAGGGCAGTTTTGGGGGCTCTGAGACCCAGTACTTC.

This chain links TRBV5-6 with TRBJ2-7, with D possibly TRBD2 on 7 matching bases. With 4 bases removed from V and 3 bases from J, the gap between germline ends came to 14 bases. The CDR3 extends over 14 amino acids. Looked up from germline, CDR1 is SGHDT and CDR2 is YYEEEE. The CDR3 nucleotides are TGTGCCAGCAGCAGGGGGGGCGGAAACTACGAGCAGTACTTC. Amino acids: CASSRGGGNYEQYF.

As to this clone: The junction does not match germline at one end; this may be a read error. The CDR3 nucleotides are TGCAGTGCTAGCGATCGGGATCTCCCCCACTTC. Translation gives CSASDRDLPHF. This rearrangement joins TRBV20-1 to TRBJ2-5, with D maybe TRBD2 (5 bases). Germline CDR1 DFQATT, CDR2 SNEGSKA (reference sequence). This CDR3 contains 11 residues.

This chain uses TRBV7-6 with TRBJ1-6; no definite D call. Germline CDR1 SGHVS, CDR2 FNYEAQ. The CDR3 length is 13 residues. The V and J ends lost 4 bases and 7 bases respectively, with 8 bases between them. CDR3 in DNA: TGTGCCAGCAGCTCTGAGCAGAATTCACCCCTCCACTTT. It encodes CASSSEQNSPLHF.

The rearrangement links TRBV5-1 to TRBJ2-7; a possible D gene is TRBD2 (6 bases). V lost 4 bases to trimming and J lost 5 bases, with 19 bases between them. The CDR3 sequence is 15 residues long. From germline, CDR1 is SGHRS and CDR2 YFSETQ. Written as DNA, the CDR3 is TGCGCCAGCAGCCACCTGGGGGGTCAGGTCGACGAGCAGTACTTC. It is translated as CASSHLGGQVDEQYF.

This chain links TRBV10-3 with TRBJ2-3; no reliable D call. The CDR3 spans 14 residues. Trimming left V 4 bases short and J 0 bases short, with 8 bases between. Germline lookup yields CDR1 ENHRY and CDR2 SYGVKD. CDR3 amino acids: CAISGGASTDTQYF. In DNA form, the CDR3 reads TGTGCCATCAGTGGAGGTGCTAGCACAGATACGCAGTATTTT.

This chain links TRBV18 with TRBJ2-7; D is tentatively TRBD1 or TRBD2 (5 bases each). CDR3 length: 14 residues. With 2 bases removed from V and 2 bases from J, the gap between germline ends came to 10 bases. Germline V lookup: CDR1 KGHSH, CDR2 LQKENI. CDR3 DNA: TGTGCCAGCTCACCATCGGGGCGGACCTACGAGCAGTACTTC. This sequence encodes CASSPSGRTYEQYF.